The 2 T cell receptor beta chains listed next were all sequenced from one sample in a study of T cells in Graves' hyperthyroidism and ophthalmopathy. Amplification of TCR beta CDR3 regions was performed using RNA transcripts as template. A set of HTBI primers served as the primers for a first-round RT-PCR of the TCR CDR3. TCRdb re-called the multiplex PCR reads through MiXCR, storing one row per CDR3 protein. This sample yields about 700,000 distinct CDR3 sequences, of which 40% to 55% are seen a single time; less than 9.5% belongs to the top ten. The source material was peripheral blood or thyroid tissue (not recorded which). Source of these receptors: an adult man with Graves' disease, either hyperthyroidism or ophthalmopathy (not recorded which).

The CDR3 coding sequence is TGCAGCGTCCGAGGGGCTAGCGGGGGGTACGAGCAGTACTTC. It encodes CSVRGASGGYEQYF. The chain combines TRBV29-1 with TRBJ2-7; 11 nucleotides agree with TRBD2. The CDR3 has 14 residues. The germline V gene encodes CDR1 SQVTM and CDR2 ANQGSEA. The ends lost 6 bases at V and 4 bases at J; junction bases unmatched: 8.

At least ten counts were recorded for this clonotype. The chain is built from TRBV5-1 and TRBJ1-1; D perhaps matches TRBD1 (5 bases). The CDR3 is 15 amino acids. The V gene lost 2 bases and the J gene lost 3 bases, with 14 bases spanning the gap. CDR1 is SGHRS and CDR2 is YFSETQ in the germline V gene. CDR3 residues: CASSFQGRGDTEAFF. The CDR3 nucleotides are TGCGCCAGCAGCTTTCAAGGACGGGGCGACACTGAAGCTTTCTTT.